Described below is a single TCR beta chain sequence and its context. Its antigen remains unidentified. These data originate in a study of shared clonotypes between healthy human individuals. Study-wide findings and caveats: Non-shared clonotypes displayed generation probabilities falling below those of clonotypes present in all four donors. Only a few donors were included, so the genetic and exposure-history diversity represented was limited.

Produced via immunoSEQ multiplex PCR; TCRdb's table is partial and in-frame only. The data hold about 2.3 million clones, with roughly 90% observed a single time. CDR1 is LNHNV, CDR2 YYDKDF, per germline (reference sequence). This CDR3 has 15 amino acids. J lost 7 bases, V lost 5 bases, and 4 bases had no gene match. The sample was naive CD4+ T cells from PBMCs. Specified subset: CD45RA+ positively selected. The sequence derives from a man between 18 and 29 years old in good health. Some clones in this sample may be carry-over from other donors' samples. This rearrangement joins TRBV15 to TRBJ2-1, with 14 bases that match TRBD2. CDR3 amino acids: CATSRGLAGENEQFF. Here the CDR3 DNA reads TGTGCCACCAGCCGGGGACTAGCGGGAGAGAATGAGCAGTTCTTC.